This T cell receptor beta chain originates from a study of blood T cell repertoires in COVID-19. The wider study: Whether acute or convalescent, the COVID-19 samples came from the United States, Italy and Spain. T cells, B-cell-depleted T cells, or PBMCs supplied cDNA or gDNA.

This CDR3 is 15 amino acids long. V lost 6 bases to trimming and J lost 2 bases; unmatched junction nucleotides: 8. CDR1 is MNHEY and CDR2 is SVGAGI in the germline V gene. Original handling: Amplified reference gene primers provided the basis for estimating nucleated cell counts. The repertoire was sequenced with immunoSEQ multiplex PCR; TCRdb's copy has only in-frame clones and lacks some. The DNA gave D and trimming, while V, J and clone size come from that table. Found here are around 100,000 clones, 85% of them singletons; the top ten hold less than 2.5%. This clone was recorded a few times. The sequencing input was peripheral blood. The TCR originated in a human donor in a cohort sampled during active COVID-19. This chain joins TRBV6-5 and TRBJ2-7, with 9 positions matching TRBD1. The CDR3 DNA reads TGTGCCAGCAGGCCCCCGGGACAGGGCACCTACGAGCAGTACTTC. Protein product: CASRPPGQGTYEQYF.